A single sample is the source of the 25 T cell receptor beta chains below, sequenced in a study of T cell repertoires in cytomegalovirus infection. Which antigens these TCRs recognize remains unknown. TCRdb reprocessed the reads with MiXCR, giving one entry per CDR3 protein. The sample contains fewer than 850,000 distinct CDR3 sequences, 25% to 30% of which appear only once. The material was cultured CD8+ T cells from PBMCs, obtained from culture after CMV antigen stimulation. The receptors come from a human donor in good health (CMV status not recorded). Some clones in this sample may be carry-over from other donors' samples.

The chain links TRBV29-1 to TRBJ1-2; possible D gene TRBD1, 5 bases. The CDR3 extends over 15 amino acids. The germline gives CDR1 SQVTM, CDR2 ANQGSEA. With 4 bases removed from V and 4 bases from J, the gap between germline ends came to 19 bases. CDR3 region: CSVGTHSPAGYGYTF. CDR3 coding DNA: TGCAGCGTTGGGACACATAGCCCCGCCGGCTATGGCTACACCTTC.

In its sample, this clonotype was seen many times. The rearrangement uses TRBV7-2 and TRBJ2-1; D ambiguous. The V and J ends lost 5 bases and 0 bases respectively, with 14 bases between them. CDR1 and CDR2 (germline): SGHTA, FQGNSA. The CDR3 is 16 amino acids. In DNA, the CDR3 is TGTGCCAGCAGCCTACGTCCCTTAAGCTCCTACAATGAGCAGTTCTTC. Translating it yields CASSLRPLSSYNEQFF.

This clonotype was picked up a small number of times. V usage is TRBV5-6 and J usage is TRBJ1-2, with 8 bases that match TRBD1. V dropped 1 base and J dropped 4; count of bases not matched to a gene: 9. The CDR3 extends over 16 amino acids. Germline V CDR1 and CDR2: SGHDT, YYEEEE. In nucleotides, the CDR3 is TGTGCCAGCAGCTTGTATTGGGACAGGACCTTCTATGGCTACACCTTC. This translates into CASSLYWDRTFYGYTF.

A few counts support this clonotype. This rearrangement joins TRBV7-6 to TRBJ1-6, with D hard to call. The V end lost 6 bases, the J end lost 7 bases, and 10 bases lay between the germline ends. This CDR3 comprises 13 residues. From germline, CDR1 is SGHVS and CDR2 FNYEAQ. CDR3 bases: TGTGCCAGCAGGCAGCAGAGAAATTCACCCCTCCACTTT. Translated: CASRQQRNSPLHF.

The V call is TRBV28, the J call TRBJ2-5; 9 bases agree with TRBD1. There are 17 residues in the CDR3. The trim removed 3 bases at V and 5 bases at J, leaving 13 bases unmatched. CDR1 is MDHEN, CDR2 SYDVKM, per germline. The CDR3 DNA follows: TGTGCCAGCAGTTTCGTAGGCGGGACAGGGTCTGGGGAGACCCAGTACTTC. Encoded protein: CASSFVGGTGSGETQYF.

This clonotype has ten or more counts. The chain combines TRBV7-9 with TRBJ2-1; D gene uncertain. This CDR3 is built from 14 residues. From germline, CDR1 is SEHNR and CDR2 FQNEAQ (reference sequence). V lost 5 bases and J 7 bases, leaving 15 bases between the germline ends. CDR3 sequence: CASSAGSDGNEQFF. CDR3 sequence (DNA): TGTGCCAGCAGCGCCGGTTCCGATGGGAATGAGCAGTTCTTC.

The CDR3 sequence: CASTRVGDTGELFF. CDR3 DNA: TGTGCCAGCACCAGAGTAGGTGACACCGGGGAGCTGTTTTTT. The chain combines TRBV7-4 with TRBJ2-2; no firm D call. CDR1 SGHVT and CDR2 SQSDAQ come from the germline V gene. V was cut by 7 bases and J by 3 bases, with 12 bases left in between. The CDR3 length is 14 residues.

V is TRBV19 and J is TRBJ1-1; TRBD1 might be the D (5 bases). CDR1 LNHDA and CDR2 SQIVND come from the germline V gene (reference sequence). The CDR3 loop spans 16 amino acids. Trimming pared 0 bases from V and 3 bases from J, leaving 14 bases between. The DNA of the CDR3 is TGTGCCAGTAGTATAGACGTCGCAGGGTGGGACACTGAAGCTTTCTTT. The encoded protein is CASSIDVAGWDTEAFF.

This clonotype was found a few times. The chain's CDR3 is CASNRGISTDTQYF. CDR3 DNA sequence: TGTGCCAGCAACAGGGGCATTAGCACAGATACGCAGTATTTT. The chain uses TRBV19 and TRBJ2-3, with 7 positions matching TRBD1. The CDR3 has 14 residues. The V gene end was trimmed by 9 bases and the J gene end by 0 bases; junction bases not matched to a gene: 6. Germline loops: CDR1 LNHDA, CDR2 SQIVND (reference sequence).

This rearrangement joins TRBV27 to TRBJ1-2; D not resolved. CDR3 length equals 15 residues. CDR1 is MNHEY and CDR2 is SMNVEV in the germline V gene (reference sequence). The germline V and J ends were trimmed by 4 bases and 8 bases, with 20 bases remaining between them. The CDR3 sequence: CASSSSPTAVRGYTF. As DNA, the CDR3 is TGTGCCAGCAGTTCATCCCCCACAGCGGTTCGGGGCTACACCTTC.

This clonotype was picked up a small number of times. V usage is TRBV7-9 and J usage is TRBJ2-2; no clear D. The length of the CDR3 is 16 residues. Germline values: CDR1 SEHNR, CDR2 FQNEAQ (reference sequence). Trimming cost V 5 bases and J 3 bases, with 16 bases left between them. The CDR3 spells CASSGVAELYTGELFF. The DNA for the CDR3 is TGTGCCAGCAGCGGAGTAGCAGAACTCTACACCGGGGAGCTGTTTTTT.

The chain is built from TRBV27 and TRBJ2-1; possible D gene TRBD1, 6 bases. Germline V gene data show CDR1 as MNHEY and CDR2 as SMNVEV (reference sequence). Trimming took off 5 bases at V and 9 bases at J, with 17 bases between the two ends. This CDR3 comprises 14 residues. The CDR3 region is CASSPSDSLTEQFF. The CDR3 DNA reads TGTGCCAGCAGTCCGTCGGACAGTCTGACTGAGCAGTTCTTC.

The chain has TRBV6-5 and TRBJ2-2; D call uncertain. Trimming stripped 0 bases from V and 1 base from J, with 6 bases between. This CDR3 region has 15 residues. The germline V gene has CDR1 MNHEY and CDR2 SVGAGI. DNA for the CDR3: TGTGCCAGCAGTTACTCGAACGGGAACACCGGGGAGCTGTTTTTT. Protein sequence: CASSYSNGNTGELFF.

The rearrangement links TRBV27 to TRBJ1-1; D possibly corresponds to TRBD1 (6 bases). V was trimmed by 6 bases and J by 4 bases, leaving 15 bases between them. Germline CDR1 MNHEY, CDR2 SMNVEV (reference sequence). The CDR3 runs 14 residues. In DNA, the CDR3 is TGTGCCAGCAGCCACGGGGGGCGGGCCACTGAAGCTTTCTTT. It translates to CASSHGGRATEAFF.

CDR3 residues: CASRLYASDQNTIYF. CDR3 sequence (DNA): TGTGCCAGCAGACTGTACGCTTCAGATCAAAACACCATATATTTT. V is TRBV6-5 and J is TRBJ1-3, with no clear D. Germline V CDR1 and CDR2: MNHEY, SVGAGI. V lost 6 bases and J 6 bases, leaving 18 bases between the germline ends. CDR3 length: 15 residues.

This clonotype was seen only a few times. This rearrangement joins TRBV7-6 to TRBJ2-2; 7 bases agree with TRBD2. V was clipped by 3 bases and J by 6 bases; unmatched bases: 16. The CDR3 length is 18 residues. Germline CDR1 SGHVS, CDR2 FNYEAQ. CDR3 nucleotides: TGTGCCAGCAGCTTGCCCTCACTCCTGGGACTACCCCCCGGGGAGCTGTTTTTT. Its protein product is CASSLPSLLGLPPGELFF.

This clonotype has a handful of counts. The V gene is TRBV20-1, the J gene TRBJ1-4; possible D gene TRBD1, 5 bases. This CDR3 contains 13 residues. Germline V CDR1 and CDR2: DFQATT, SNEGSKA (reference sequence). With 2 bases removed from V and 7 bases from J, the gap between germline ends came to 11 bases. CDR3 in DNA: TGCAGTGCTAGATGGCGGGGGAGTGAAAAACTGTTTTTT. Translated: CSARWRGSEKLFF.

The chain uses TRBV14 and TRBJ1-2; D gene ambiguous. V was cut by 2 bases and J by 6 bases, with 10 bases left in between. Germline V gene data show CDR1 as SGHDN and CDR2 as FVKESK. The length of the CDR3 is 13 residues. In nucleotides, the CDR3 is TGTGCCAGCAGCCAAACGGTTTGGGATGGCTACACCTTC. Translation gives CASSQTVWDGYTF.

CDR3 coding DNA: TGTGCCAGCAGTTCCGGCGATGAAGCTTTCTTT. Its translation is CASSSGDEAFF. The V and J genes are TRBV27 and TRBJ1-1; no definite D call. The V gene lost 4 bases and the J gene lost 7 bases, with 7 bases spanning the gap. CDR3 length: 11 amino acids. Germline V CDR1 and CDR2: MNHEY, SMNVEV (reference sequence).

This chain connects TRBV4-3 to TRBJ2-3; 8 bases agree with TRBD2. The CDR3 is 14 residues long. Germline V gene data show CDR1 as LGHNA and CDR2 as YSLEER. With V trimmed by 1 base and J by 5 bases, 2 bases remained unmatched. DNA for the CDR3: TGCGCCAGCAGCCAAGCGGGGGGGGTAGATACGCAGTATTTT. Amino acids: CASSQAGGVDTQYF.

CDR3 region: CATSDPRGNEVTFGANVLTF. DNA of the CDR3: TGTGCCACCAGTGATCCCCGGGGTAACGAAGTAACGTTTGGGGCCAACGTCCTGACTTTC. This chain links TRBV24-1 with TRBJ2-6; TRBD2 is a possible D gene (5 bases). V gave up 3 bases and J gave up 3 bases, with 23 bases separating them. The germline V gene encodes CDR1 KGHDR and CDR2 SFDVKD. The CDR3 length is 20 residues.

V is TRBV7-8 and J is TRBJ1-3, with a weak D call TRBD1 (5 bases). V shed 1 base and J shed 2 bases, with 9 bases lying between them. Germline values: CDR1 SGHVS, CDR2 FQNEAQ. This CDR3 region has 15 residues. The CDR3 sequence is CASSLGKGAGNTIYF. CDR3 DNA sequence: TGTGCCAGCAGCTTAGGCAAAGGGGCTGGAAACACCATATATTTT.

The rearrangement links TRBV28 to TRBJ2-1; the D gene is possibly TRBD2 (7 bases). Trimming stripped 7 bases from V and 6 bases from J, with 19 bases between. This CDR3 is 15 amino acids long. CDR1 and CDR2 (germline): MDHEN, SYDVKM. CDR3 nucleotides: TGTGCCAGCACCCTACTCTGGGGGGGCCCCAATGAGCAGTTCTTC. Translated: CASTLLWGGPNEQFF.

This clonotype showed up just a few times. V is TRBV10-3 and J is TRBJ2-1; D perhaps matches TRBD1 (6 bases). The ends were cut back, 2 bases at V and 5 bases at J, with 19 bases in the middle. CDR3 length: 17 residues. Germline values: CDR1 ENHRY, CDR2 SYGVKD. CDR3 region: CAISEPAGTTKDNEQFF. In DNA, the CDR3 is TGTGCCATCAGTGAGCCGGCCGGGACAACTAAGGACAATGAGCAGTTCTTC.

This clonotype occurred a few times. This chain uses TRBV2 with TRBJ2-7; D perhaps matches TRBD2 (6 bases). V was cut by 6 bases and J by 3 bases, with 9 bases left in between. This CDR3 contains 12 residues. The V gene's germline CDR1 is SNHLY and CDR2 FYNNEI. The chain's CDR3 is CASREGFYEQYV. Here the CDR3 DNA reads TGTGCCAGCAGGGAGGGGTTCTACGAGCAGTACGTC.